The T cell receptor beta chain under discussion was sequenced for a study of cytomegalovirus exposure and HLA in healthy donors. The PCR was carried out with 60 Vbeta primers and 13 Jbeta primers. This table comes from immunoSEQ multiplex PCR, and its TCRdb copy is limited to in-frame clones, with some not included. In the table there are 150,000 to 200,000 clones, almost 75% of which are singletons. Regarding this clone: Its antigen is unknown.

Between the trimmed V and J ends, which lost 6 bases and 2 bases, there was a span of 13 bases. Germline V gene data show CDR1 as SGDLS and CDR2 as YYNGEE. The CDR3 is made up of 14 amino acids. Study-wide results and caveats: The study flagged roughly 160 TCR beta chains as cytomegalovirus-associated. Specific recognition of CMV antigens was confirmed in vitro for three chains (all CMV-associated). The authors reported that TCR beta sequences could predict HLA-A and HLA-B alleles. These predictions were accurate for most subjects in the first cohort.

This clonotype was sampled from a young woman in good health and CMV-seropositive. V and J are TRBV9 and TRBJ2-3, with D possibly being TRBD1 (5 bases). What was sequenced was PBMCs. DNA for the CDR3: TGTGCCAGCACTCAGGGTGTGTCCACAGATACGCAGTATTTT. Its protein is CASTQGVSTDTQYF.